This T cell receptor (beta chain) stems from a study of blood T cells in healthy people across ages. Study findings and constraints: Reliance upon unsorted PBMCs precluded definitive naive versus antigen-experienced comparison.

In regard to this clonotype: Antigen specificity is unknown.

A second about 7 to 11 cycle PCR used barcoded and J-beta primers. Tagging of each cDNA molecule was performed by a template-switch adaptor with 12 random nucleotides. Each CDR3 protein gets one entry after TCRdb re-called the 5' RACE reads with MiXCR. Of about a million distinct CDR3 sequences in the sample, roughly two fifths were seen once. The CDR3 runs 14 residues. Germline V gene sequence: CDR1 SQVTM, CDR2 ANQGSEA. V shed 6 bases and J shed 2 bases, with 15 bases lying between them. The source is a man between 18 and 29 years old in good health. The gene calls are TRBV29-1 and TRBJ2-3; D not certain. The source material was blood. CDR3 DNA: TGCAGCGTAGAGGTTGAAAGATCCACAGATACGCAGTATTTT. It is translated as CSVEVERSTDTQYF.